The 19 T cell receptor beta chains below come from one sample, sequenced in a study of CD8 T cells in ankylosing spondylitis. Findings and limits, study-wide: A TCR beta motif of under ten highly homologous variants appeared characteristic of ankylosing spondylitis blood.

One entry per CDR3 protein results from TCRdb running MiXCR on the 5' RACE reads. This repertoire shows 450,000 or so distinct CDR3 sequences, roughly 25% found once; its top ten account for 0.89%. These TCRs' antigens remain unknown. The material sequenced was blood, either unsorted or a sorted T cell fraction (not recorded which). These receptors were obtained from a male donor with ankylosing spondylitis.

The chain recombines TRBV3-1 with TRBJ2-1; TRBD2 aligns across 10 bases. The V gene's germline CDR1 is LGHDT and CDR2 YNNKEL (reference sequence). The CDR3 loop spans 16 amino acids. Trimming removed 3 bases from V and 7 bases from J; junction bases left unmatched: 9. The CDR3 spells CASSHQSGRAKNEQFF. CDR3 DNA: TGTGCCAGCAGCCACCAAAGCGGGAGGGCCAAGAATGAGCAGTTCTTC.

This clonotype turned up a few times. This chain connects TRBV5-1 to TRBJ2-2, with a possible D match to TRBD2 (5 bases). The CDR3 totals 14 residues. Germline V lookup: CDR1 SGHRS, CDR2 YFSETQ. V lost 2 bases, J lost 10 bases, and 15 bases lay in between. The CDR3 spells CASSLSVGAAELFF. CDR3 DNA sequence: TGCGCCAGCAGCTTATCCGTGGGAGCGGCGGAGCTGTTTTTT.

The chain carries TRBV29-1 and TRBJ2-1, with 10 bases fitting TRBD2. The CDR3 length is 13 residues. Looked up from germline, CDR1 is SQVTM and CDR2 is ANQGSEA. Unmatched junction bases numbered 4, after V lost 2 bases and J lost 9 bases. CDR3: CSVESSGSTEQFF. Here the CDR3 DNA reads TGCAGCGTTGAATCTAGCGGGAGTACTGAGCAGTTCTTC.

This CDR3 is CASSFLGIGTDTQYF. DNA of the CDR3: TGCGCCAGCAGCTTTCTGGGGATTGGCACAGATACGCAGTATTTT. This chain connects TRBV5-1 to TRBJ2-3, with unresolved D. The CDR3 length is 15 residues. Trimming removed 2 bases at V and 1 base at J, with 11 bases between. Germline V gene lookup returns CDR1 SGHRS and CDR2 YFSETQ.

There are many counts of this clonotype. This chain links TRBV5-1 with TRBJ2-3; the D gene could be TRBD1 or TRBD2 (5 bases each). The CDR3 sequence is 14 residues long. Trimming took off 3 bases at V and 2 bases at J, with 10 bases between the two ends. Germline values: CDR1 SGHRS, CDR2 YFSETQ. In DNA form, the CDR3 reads TGCGCCAGCAGCTCGGGACCTGCCACAGATACGCAGTATTTT. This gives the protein CASSSGPATDTQYF.

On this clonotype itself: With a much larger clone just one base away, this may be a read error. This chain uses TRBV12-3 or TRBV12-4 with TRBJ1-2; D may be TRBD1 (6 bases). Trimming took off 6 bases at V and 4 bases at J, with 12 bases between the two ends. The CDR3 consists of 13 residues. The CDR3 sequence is CASSYTGPYGYTF. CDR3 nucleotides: TGTGCCAGCAGCTATACAGGGCCCTATGGCTACACCTTC.

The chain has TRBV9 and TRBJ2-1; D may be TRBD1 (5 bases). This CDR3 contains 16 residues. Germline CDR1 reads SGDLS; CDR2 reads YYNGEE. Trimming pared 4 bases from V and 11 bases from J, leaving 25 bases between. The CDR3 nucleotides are TGTGCCAGCAGCCCTAGTGGTGGGGCTTTACGGAAGAAGCAGTTCTTC. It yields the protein CASSPSGGALRKKQFF.

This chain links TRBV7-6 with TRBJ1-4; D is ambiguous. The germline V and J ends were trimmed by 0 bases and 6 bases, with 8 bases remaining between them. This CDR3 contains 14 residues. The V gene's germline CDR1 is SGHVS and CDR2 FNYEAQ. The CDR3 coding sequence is TGTGCCAGCAGCTTAGCGCGGGCACATGAAAAACTGTTTTTT. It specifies CASSLARAHEKLFF. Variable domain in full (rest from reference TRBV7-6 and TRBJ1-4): GAGVSQSPRYKVTKRGQDVALRCDPISGHVSLYWYRQALGQGPEFLTYFNYEAQQDKSGLPNDRFSAERPEGSISTLTIQRTEQRDSAMYRCASSLARAHEKLFFGSGTQLSVL.

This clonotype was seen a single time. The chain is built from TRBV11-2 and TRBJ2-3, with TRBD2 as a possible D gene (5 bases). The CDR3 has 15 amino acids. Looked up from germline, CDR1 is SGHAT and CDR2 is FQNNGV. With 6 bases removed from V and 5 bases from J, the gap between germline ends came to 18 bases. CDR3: CASRDPIGRRDTQYF. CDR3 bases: TGTGCCAGCAGGGACCCCATAGGGAGAAGAGATACGCAGTATTTT.

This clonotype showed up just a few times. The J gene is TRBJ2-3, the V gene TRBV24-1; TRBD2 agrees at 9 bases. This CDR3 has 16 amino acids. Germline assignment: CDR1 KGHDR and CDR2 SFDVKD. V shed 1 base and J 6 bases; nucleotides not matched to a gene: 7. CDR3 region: CATSDFRAGGADTQYF. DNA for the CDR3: TGTGCCACCAGTGATTTTCGAGCGGGAGGCGCGGATACGCAGTATTTT.

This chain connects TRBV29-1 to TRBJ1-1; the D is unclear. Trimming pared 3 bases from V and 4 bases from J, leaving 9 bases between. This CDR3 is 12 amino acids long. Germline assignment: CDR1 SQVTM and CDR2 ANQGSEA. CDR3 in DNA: TGCAGCGTTGAGGACCAGACCACTGAAGCTTTCTTT. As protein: CSVEDQTTEAFF.

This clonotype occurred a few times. CDR3 residues: CASSLLGQGTYNEQFF. CDR3 sequence (DNA): TGTGCCAGCTCACTGCTTGGGCAGGGGACCTACAATGAGCAGTTCTTC. The chain carries TRBV18 and TRBJ2-1; a possible D gene is TRBD1 (6 bases). Germline V gives CDR1 KGHSH, CDR2 LQKENI. Trimming stripped 4 bases from V and 2 bases from J, with 15 bases between. The CDR3 is made up of 16 amino acids. Full variable domain (outside the CDR3, taken from reference TRBV18 and TRBJ2-1): NAGVMQNPRHLVRRRGQEARLRCSPMKGHSHVYWYRQLPEEGLKFMVYLQKENIIDESGMPKERFSAEFPKEGPSILRIQQVVRGDSAAYFCASSLLGQGTYNEQFFGPGTRLTVL.

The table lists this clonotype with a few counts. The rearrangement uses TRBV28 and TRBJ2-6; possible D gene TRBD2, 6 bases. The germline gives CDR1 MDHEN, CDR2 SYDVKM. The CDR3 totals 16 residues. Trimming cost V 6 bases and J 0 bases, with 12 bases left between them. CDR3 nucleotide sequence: TGTGCCAGCAGCCGGGACTTCGGCTCTGGGGCCAACGTCCTGACTTTC. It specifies CASSRDFGSGANVLTF.

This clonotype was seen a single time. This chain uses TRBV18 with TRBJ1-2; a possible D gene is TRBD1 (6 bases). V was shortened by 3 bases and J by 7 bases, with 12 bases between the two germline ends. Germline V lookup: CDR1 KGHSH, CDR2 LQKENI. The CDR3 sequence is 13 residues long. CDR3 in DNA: TGTGCCAGCTCACCTGGTGGGGGCTCTGGCTACACCTTC. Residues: CASSPGGGSGYTF.

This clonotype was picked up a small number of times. The CDR3 is CASSPGVGHTEAFF. For the CDR3, the DNA is TGTGCCAGCAGCCCTGGGGTGGGTCACACTGAAGCTTTCTTT. The chain has TRBV12-3 or TRBV12-4 and TRBJ1-1; no reliable D call. V gave up 6 bases and J gave up 3 bases, with 14 bases separating them. There are 14 residues in the CDR3.

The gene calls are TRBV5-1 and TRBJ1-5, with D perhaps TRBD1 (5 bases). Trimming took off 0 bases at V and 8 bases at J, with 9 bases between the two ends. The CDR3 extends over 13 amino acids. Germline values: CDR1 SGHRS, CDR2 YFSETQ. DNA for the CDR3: TGCGCCAGCAGCTTGGGTGGGGGAGAGCCCCAGCATTTT. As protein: CASSLGGGEPQHF.

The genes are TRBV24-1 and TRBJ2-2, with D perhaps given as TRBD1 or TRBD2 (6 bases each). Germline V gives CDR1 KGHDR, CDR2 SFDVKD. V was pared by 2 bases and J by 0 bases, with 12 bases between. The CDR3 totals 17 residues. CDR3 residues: CATSDSGGLANTGELFF. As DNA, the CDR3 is TGTGCCACCAGTGATTCTGGGGGGCTAGCGAACACCGGGGAGCTGTTTTTT.

The CDR3 region has the DNA TGCAGTGCAACCCCCGGACAGGGCGGGGCAGATACGCAGTATTTT. Translated, it gives CSATPGQGGADTQYF. This chain links TRBV20-1 with TRBJ2-3; 8 bases are shared with TRBD1. V lost 6 bases and J lost 4; bases outside the gene matches: 12. From germline, CDR1 is DFQATT and CDR2 SNEGSKA (reference sequence). The CDR3 length is 15 residues.

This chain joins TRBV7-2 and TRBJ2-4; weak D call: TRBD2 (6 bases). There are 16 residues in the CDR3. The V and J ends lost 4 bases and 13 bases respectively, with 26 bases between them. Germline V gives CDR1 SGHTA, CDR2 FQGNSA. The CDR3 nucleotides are TGTGCCAGCAGCTCTGACTCTAGCGCCAAGGGGAACCTACAGTACTTC. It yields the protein CASSSDSSAKGNLQYF.